This TCR beta chain was captured by sequencing in a study of shared T cell receptors in the human thymus. Assay: immunoSEQ multiplex PCR; the TCRdb copy retains only in-frame clones and omits some. The sample has 720,000 or so clones, 70% to 90% seen once. CDR3 size: 16 residues. Looked up from germline, CDR1 is PRHDT and CDR2 is FYEKMQ (reference sequence). V shed 5 bases and J 2 bases; nucleotides not matched to a gene: 8. In addition, the sample was reused for a study of human thymus T cells. As reported in that work: Thymus was obtained from resections taken during corrective heart surgery. Thymic and blood repertoires seemed to favor certain V and J genes. In unrelated individuals, thymic repertoires overlapped highly, according to related research.

The material sequenced was thymocytes. V is TRBV13 and J is TRBJ2-3; 9 nucleotides line up with TRBD1. This TCR derives from a girl less than two years old with a congenital heart defect. The CDR3 sequence is CASSRGQGFTTDTQYF. As DNA, the CDR3 is TGTGCCAGCAGCCGGGGACAGGGTTTTACCACAGATACGCAGTATTTT.